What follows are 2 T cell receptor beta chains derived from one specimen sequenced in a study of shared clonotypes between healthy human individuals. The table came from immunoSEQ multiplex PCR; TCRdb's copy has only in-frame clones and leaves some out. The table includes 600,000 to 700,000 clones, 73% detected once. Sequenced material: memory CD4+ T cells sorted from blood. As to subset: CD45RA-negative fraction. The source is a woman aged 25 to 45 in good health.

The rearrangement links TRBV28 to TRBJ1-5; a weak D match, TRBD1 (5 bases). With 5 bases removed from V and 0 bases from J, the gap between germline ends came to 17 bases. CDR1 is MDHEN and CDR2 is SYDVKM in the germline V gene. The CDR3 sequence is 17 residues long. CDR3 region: CASSGRQTPYSNQPQHF. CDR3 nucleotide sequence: TGTGCCAGCAGTGGGAGACAGACTCCGTATAGCAATCAGCCCCAGCATTTT.

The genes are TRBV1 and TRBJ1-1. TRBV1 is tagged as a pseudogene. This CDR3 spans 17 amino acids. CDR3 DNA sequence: TGCACCAGCAGCCAAGAAGGCTCGCCTGGTTTGGACTCTGAAGCTTTCTTT. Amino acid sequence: CTSSQEGSPGLDSEAFF.